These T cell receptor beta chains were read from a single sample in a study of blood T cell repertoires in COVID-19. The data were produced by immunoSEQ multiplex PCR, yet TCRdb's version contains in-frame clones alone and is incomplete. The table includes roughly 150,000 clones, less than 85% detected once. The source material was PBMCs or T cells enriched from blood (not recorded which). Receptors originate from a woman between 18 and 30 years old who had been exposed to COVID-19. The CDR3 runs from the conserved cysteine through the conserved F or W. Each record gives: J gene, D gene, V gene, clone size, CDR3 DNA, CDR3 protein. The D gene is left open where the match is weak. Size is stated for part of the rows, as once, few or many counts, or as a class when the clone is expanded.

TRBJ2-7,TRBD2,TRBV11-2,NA,TGTGCCAGCAGCGCCTGGGCGGGGGGGATCATCCGACACGAGCAGTACTTC,CASSAWAGGIIRHEQYF
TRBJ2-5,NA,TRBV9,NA,TGTGCCAGCAGCGTAGGGAACAGGGATCGTGAGACCCAGTACTTC,CASSVGNRDRETQYF
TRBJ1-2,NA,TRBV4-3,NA,TGCGCCAGCAGCCAACGACAGGAGAACTATGGCTACACCTTC,CASSQRQENYGYTF
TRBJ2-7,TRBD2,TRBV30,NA,TGTGCCTGGAGTGTCGGGGGGAGGGCCTTCGAGCAGTACTTC,CAWSVGGRAFEQYF
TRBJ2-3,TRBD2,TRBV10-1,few,TGCGCCAGCAGTGAGTCAGCAGCGGGAGCTACAGATACGCAGTATTTT,CASSESAAGATDTQYF
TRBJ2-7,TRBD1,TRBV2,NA,TGTGCCAGCAGCCCCGAGACAGGGGGGCCGTACGAGCAGTACTTC,CASSPETGGPYEQYF
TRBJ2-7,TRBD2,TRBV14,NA,TGTGCCAGCAGCCAAAATAGCGGGAGTGCGAATTACGAGCAGTACTTC,CASSQNSGSANYEQYF
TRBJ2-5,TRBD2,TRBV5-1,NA,TGCGCCAGCAACAACCTAGCGGGAGTAGATCCAGAGACCCAGTACTTC,CASNNLAGVDPETQYF
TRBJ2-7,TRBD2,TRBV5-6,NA,TGTGCCAGCAGCTTGGCCGGGACTAGCCCAGACCGCTCCTACGAGCAGTACTTC,CASSLAGTSPDRSYEQYF
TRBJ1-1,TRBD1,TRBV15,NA,TGTGCCACCAGCAGAGATCAGGGGGCGGAAGAAGCTTTCTTT,CATSRDQGAEEAFF
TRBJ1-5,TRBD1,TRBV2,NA,TGTGCCAGCAGTGTTACGGACAGGGTTCTCAGTCAGCCCCAGCATTTT,CASSVTDRVLSQPQHF
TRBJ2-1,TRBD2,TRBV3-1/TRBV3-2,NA,TGTGCCAGCAGCCAAGCTAGCGGGAGTTACAATGAGCAGTTCTTC,CASSQASGSYNEQFF
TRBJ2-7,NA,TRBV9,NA,TGTGCCAGCAGCAAACAACTGGGAGGAGACCAGTACTTC,CASSKQLGGDQYF
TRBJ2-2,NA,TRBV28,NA,TGTGCCAGCAGCCCAATTACAGGTCTACCCGGGGAGCTGTTTTTT,CASSPITGLPGELFF
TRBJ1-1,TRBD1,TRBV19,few,TGTGCCAGTAGGGGGGACAGGGTGGGCACTGAAGCTTTCTTT,CASRGDRVGTEAFF
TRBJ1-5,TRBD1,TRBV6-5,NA,TGTGCCAGCAGCCACCGGACAGGGGGCCAGCCCCAGCATTTT,CASSHRTGGQPQHF
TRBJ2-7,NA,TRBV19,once,TGTGCCAGTAGTATAGGAGGGTTCGGTTCCTACGAGCAGTACTTC,CASSIGGFGSYEQYF
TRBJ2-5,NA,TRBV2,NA,TGTGCCAGCACCCAGACCCCGGCCCTCGGGGAGACCCAGTACTTC,CASTQTPALGETQYF
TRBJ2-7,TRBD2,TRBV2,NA,TGTGCCAGCACCGAGGGACTAGCGGGTTCCTACGAGCAGTACTTC,CASTEGLAGSYEQYF
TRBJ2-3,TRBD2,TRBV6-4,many,TGTGCCAGCAGTTCCGGGACTAGCGACACAGATACGCAGTATTTT,CASSSGTSDTDTQYF
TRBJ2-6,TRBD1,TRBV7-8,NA,TGTGCCAGCAGCACCCGACAGGGGGCATCCTCTGGGGCCAACGTCCTGACTTTC,CASSTRQGASSGANVLTF
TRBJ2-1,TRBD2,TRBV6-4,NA,TGTGCCAGCAGTCTCCGGGAGGACGACTACAATGAGCAGTTCTTC,CASSLREDDYNEQFF
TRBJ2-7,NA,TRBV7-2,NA,TGTGCCAGCAGCTTAGCTCTCTACGGGGACACCTACGAGCAGTACTTC,CASSLALYGDTYEQYF
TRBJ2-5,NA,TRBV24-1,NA,TGTGCCACCAGTGATTTTCAGGGGCCGGAGACCCAGTACTTC,CATSDFQGPETQYF
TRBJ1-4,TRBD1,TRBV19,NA,TGTGCCAGACCACAGGACAGGGTGGGTTATGAAAAACTGTTTTTT,CARPQDRVGYEKLFF
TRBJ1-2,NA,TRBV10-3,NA,TGTGCCTCGCGTGGCGGACAACTGCAACTTTGGGGCTACACCTTC,CASRGGQLQLWGYTF
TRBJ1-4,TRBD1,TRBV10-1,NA,TGCGCCAGCCATTCCCAGGACAGGCCTAATGAAAAACTGTTTTTT,CASHSQDRPNEKLFF
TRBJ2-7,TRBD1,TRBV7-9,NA,TGTGCCAGCAGCAGGCGGGACAGGGAACCCAGCTCCTACGAGCAGTACTTC,CASSRRDREPSSYEQYF
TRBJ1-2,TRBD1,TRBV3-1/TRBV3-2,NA,TGTGCCAGCAGCCAACGGGACAGGGGGTATGGCTACACCTTC,CASSQRDRGYGYTF
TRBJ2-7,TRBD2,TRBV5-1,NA,TGCGCCAGCAGCTTGGTTCCCGGGACTAGCTTGTACGAGCAGTACTTC,CASSLVPGTSLYEQYF
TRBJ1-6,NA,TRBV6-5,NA,TGTGCCAGCAGAGCCACAGGGCCCTGGGCCCTCCACTTT,CASRATGPWALHF
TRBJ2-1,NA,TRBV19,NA,TGTGCCACCATGGGACTCGCGGGGAATGAGCAGTTCTTC,CATMGLAGNEQFF
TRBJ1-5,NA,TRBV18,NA,TGTGCCAGCTCACCAGGGCAGAATCAGCCCCAGCATTTT,CASSPGQNQPQHF
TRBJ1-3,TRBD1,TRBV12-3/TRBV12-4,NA,TGTGCCAGCAGCGACAGGGTGAACACCATATATTTT,CASSDRVNTIYF
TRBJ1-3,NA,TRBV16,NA,TGTGCCAGCAGCCAATCATACGCAGGGGAAGTTAACACCATATATTTT,CASSQSYAGEVNTIYF
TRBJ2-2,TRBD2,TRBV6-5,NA,TGTGCCAGCAGGCGACTAGCGGGAGACACCGGGGAGCTGTTTTTT,CASRRLAGDTGELFF
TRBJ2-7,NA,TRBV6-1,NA,TGTGCCAGCAGTGAAAACACCCGAACCTACGAGCAGTACTTC,CASSENTRTYEQYF
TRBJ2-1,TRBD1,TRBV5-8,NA,TGTGCCAGCAGCTTGGTACAGGGGTCCCCTCTCCGGGAGCAGTTCTTC,CASSLVQGSPLREQFF
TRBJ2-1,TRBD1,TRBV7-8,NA,TGTGCCAGCGGGACAGGGAGCTCCTACAATGAGCAGTTCTTC,CASGTGSSYNEQFF